This T cell receptor beta chain was captured by sequencing in a study of cytomegalovirus exposure and HLA in healthy donors. With regard to this clone: The antigen remains undetermined.

Separation from the roughly 670-subject first cohort characterized the roughly 120-subject validation cohort, to which the donors belonged. Generated by immunoSEQ multiplex PCR, the TCRdb table keeps only in-frame clones and is missing some. The sample includes around 200,000 clones, about four fifths of them seen just once. CDR1 and CDR2 from the germline V gene are LGHNT and FRNRAP. The CDR3 spans 16 residues. Between the trimmed V and J ends, which lost 0 bases and 10 bases, there was a span of 21 bases. Whole-study findings and limits: With high specificity and sensitivity, the classifier reportedly diagnosed cytomegalovirus status. Specificity of three CMV-associated chains for CMV antigens was verified in vitro. It was about 180 TCR beta chains that were listed as cytomegalovirus-associated.

This clonotype originated in a woman younger than 30 in good health and CMV-seropositive. Sequenced: PBMCs. The chain joins TRBV12-5 to TRBJ1-1; no definite D call. This chain's CDR3 is CASGLVLHNHIQGAFF. CDR3 nucleotide sequence: TGTGCTAGTGGTTTGGTACTACACAACCACATCCAAGGAGCTTTCTTT.